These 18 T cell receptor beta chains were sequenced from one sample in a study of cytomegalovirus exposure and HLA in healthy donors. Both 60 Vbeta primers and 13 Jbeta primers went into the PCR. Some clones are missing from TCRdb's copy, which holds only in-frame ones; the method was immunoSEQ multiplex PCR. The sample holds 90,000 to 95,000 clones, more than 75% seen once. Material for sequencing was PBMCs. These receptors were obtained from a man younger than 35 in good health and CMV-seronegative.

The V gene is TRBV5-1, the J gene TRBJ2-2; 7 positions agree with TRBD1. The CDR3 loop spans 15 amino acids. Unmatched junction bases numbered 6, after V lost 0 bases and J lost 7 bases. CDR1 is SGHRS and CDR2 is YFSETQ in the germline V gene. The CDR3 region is CASSLVEGGGGELFF. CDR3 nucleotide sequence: TGCGCCAGCAGCTTGGTAGAAGGGGGCGGCGGGGAGCTGTTTTTT.

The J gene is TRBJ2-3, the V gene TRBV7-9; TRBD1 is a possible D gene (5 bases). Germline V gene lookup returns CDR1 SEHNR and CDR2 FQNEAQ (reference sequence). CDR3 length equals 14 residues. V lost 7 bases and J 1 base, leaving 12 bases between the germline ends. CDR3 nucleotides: TGTGCCAGCACCCCGCAAGGGGGCACAGATACGCAGTATTTT. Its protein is CASTPQGGTDTQYF.

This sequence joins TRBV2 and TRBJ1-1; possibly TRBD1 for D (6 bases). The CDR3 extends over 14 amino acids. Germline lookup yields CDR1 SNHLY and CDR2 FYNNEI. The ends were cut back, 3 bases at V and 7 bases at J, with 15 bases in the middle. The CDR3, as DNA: TGTGCCAGCAGTGAGGGGGGGCAGGGTTATGAAGCTTTCTTT. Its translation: CASSEGGQGYEAFF.

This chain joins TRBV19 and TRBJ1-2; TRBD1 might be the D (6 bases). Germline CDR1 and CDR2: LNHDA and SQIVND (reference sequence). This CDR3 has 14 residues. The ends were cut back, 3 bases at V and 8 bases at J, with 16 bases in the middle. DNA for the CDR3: TGTGCCAGTAGTATCCCCGCAGGGGTCCACGGCTACACCTTC. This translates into CASSIPAGVHGYTF.

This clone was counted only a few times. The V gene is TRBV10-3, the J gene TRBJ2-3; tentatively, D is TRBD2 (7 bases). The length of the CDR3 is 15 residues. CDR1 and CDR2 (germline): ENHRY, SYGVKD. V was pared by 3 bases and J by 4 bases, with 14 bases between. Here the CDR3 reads CAISERGAPADTQYF. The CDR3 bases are TGTGCCATCAGTGAACGGGGGGCCCCTGCAGATACGCAGTATTTT.

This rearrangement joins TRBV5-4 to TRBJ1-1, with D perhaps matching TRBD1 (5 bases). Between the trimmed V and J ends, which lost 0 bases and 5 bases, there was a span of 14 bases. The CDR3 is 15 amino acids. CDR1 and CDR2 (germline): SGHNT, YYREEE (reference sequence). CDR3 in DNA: TGTGCCAGCAGCTTGGGGGGGGTGACGAATACTGAAGCTTTCTTT. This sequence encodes CASSLGGVTNTEAFF.

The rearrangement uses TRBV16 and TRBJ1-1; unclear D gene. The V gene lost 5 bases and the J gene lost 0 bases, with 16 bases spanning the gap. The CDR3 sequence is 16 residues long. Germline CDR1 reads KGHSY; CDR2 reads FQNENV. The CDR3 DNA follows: TGTGCCAGCAGCTCGGCGGAGATAAATATGAACACTGAAGCTTTCTTT. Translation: CASSSAEINMNTEAFF.

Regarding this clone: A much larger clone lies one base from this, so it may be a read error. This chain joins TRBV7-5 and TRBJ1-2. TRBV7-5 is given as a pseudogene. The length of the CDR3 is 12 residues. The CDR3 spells CASSLFPYGYTF. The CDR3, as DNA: TGTGCCAGCAGCTTATTTCCTTATGGCTACACCTTC.

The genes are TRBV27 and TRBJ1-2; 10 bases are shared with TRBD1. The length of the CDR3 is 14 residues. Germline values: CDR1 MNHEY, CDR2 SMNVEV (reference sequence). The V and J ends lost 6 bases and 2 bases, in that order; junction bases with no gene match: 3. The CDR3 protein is CASRPGQGNYGYTF. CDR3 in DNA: TGTGCCAGCAGGCCGGGACAGGGGAACTATGGCTACACCTTC.

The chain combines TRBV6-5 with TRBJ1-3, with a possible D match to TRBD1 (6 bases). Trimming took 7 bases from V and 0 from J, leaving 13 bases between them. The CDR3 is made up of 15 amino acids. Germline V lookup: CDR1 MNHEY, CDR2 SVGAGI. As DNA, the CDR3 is TGTGCCAGCAAATCGGACAGCTTCTCTGGAAACACCATATATTTT. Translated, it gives CASKSDSFSGNTIYF.

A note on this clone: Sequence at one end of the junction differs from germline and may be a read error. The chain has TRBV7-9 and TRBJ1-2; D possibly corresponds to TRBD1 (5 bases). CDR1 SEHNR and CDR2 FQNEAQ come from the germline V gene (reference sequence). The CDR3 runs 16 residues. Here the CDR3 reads CSSSLVPRVPNYGYTF. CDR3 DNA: TGTTCCAGCAGCTTAGTCCCCAGGGTTCCCAACTATGGCTACACCTTC. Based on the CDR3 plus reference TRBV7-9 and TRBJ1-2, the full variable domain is DTGVSQNPRHKITKRGQNVTFRCDPISEHNRLYWYRQTLGQGPEFLTYFQNEAQLEKSRLLSDRFSAERPKGSFSTLEIQRTEQGDSAMYLCSSSLVPRVPNYGYTFGSGTRLTVV.

The CDR3 DNA is TGTGCCAGCAGCCCGGGAAACAGGGCCTCACCCCTCCACTTT. Its protein product is CASSPGNRASPLHF. J is TRBJ1-6 and V is TRBV27; D may be TRBD1 (6 bases). The V and J ends lost 6 bases and 10 bases respectively, with 16 bases between them. The CDR3 consists of 14 residues. The V gene's germline CDR1 is MNHEY and CDR2 SMNVEV (reference sequence).

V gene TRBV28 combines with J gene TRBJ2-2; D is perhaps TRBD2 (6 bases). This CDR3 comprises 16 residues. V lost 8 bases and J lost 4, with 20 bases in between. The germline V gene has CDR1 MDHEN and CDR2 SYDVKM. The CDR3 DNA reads TGTGCCAGCGGAGGGGTCGAGGAATTGGGCACCGGGGAGCTGTTTTTT. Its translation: CASGGVEELGTGELFF.

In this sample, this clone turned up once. The CDR3 here is CASSLSGGGAADTQYF. The CDR3 nucleotides are TGTGCCAGCAGCTTGAGTGGCGGGGGGGCGGCCGATACGCAGTATTTT. The rearrangement links TRBV5-6 to TRBJ2-3; 9 nucleotides agree with TRBD2. The length of the CDR3 is 16 residues. J was trimmed by 6 bases and V by 1 base; bases with no gene match: 9. Germline CDR1 SGHDT, CDR2 YYEEEE.

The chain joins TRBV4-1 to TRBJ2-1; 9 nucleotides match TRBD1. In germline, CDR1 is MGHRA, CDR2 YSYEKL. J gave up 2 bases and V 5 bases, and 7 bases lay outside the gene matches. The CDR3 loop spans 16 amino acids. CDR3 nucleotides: TGCGCCAGCAGCTCTTCCGGGACAGGGACCTACAATGAGCAGTTCTTC. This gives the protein CASSSSGTGTYNEQFF.

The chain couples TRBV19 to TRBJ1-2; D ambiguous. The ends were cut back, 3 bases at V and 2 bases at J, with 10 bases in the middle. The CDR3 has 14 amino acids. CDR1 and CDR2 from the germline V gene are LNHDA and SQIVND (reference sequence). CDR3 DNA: TGTGCCAGTAGTATCGAAGCTTGGAACTATGGCTACACCTTC. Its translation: CASSIEAWNYGYTF.

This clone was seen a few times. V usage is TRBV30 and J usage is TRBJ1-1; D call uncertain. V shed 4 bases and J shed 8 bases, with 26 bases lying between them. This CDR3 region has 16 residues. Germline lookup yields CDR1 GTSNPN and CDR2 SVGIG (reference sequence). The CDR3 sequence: CAWTPSHSARRGEAFF. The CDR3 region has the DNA TGTGCCTGGACCCCAAGCCACAGCGCCCGGCGCGGGGAAGCTTTCTTT.

CDR3 nucleotides: TGTGCCAGCAGCTCGATGCCGGGTTCCTACGAGCAGTACTTC. It yields the protein CASSSMPGSYEQYF. The chain carries TRBV6-5 and TRBJ2-7; D call uncertain. CDR1 MNHEY and CDR2 SVGAGI come from the germline V gene. V lost 6 bases and J lost 1, with 13 bases in between. This CDR3 contains 14 residues.